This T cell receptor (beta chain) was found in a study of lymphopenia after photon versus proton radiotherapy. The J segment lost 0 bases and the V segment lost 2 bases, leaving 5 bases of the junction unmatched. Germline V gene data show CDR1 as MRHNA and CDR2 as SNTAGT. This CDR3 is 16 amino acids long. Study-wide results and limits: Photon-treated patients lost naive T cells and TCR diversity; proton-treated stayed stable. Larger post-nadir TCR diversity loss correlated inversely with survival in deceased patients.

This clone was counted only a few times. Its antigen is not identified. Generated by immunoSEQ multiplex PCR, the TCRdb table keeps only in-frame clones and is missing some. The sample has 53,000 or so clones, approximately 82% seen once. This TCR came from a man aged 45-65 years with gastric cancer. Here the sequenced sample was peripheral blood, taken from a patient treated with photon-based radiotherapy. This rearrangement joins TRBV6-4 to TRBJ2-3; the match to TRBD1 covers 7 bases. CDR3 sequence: CASSDGKTGSTDTQYF. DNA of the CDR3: TGTGCCAGCAGTGACGGGAAGACAGGGAGCACAGATACGCAGTATTTT.